The clone carrying this TCR beta chain was recorded only once. The target antigen is unknown. Data came from immunoSEQ multiplex PCR; TCRdb stores just in-frame clones and leaves some out. The sample has about 13,000 clones, around four fifths seen once. V was shortened by 6 bases and J by 1 base, with 9 bases between the two germline ends. CDR1 and CDR2 (germline): MNHNS, SASEGT. The CDR3 consists of 13 residues. The sample belongs to a study of OX40 agonist ivuxolimab in advanced cancers. Turning to the study itself: Enrollees could have had prior anti-PD-1, anti-PD-L1 or anti-CTLA-4 therapy, which approximately 40% had received. Whole-study results and caveats: The study found that CD8+ T cells averaged more expanded clones than CD4+.

The TCR originated in an adult with an advanced solid tumor such as melanoma, head and neck, liver or kidney cancer. The sequences come from CD4+ or CD8+ T cells sorted from blood, collected in a trial of the OX40 agonist ivuxolimab. The chain employs TRBV6-1 and TRBJ2-5, with D uncertain. As DNA, the CDR3 is TGTGCCAGCAGCCAAGTTTTCCAAGAGACCCAGTACTTC. Encoded protein: CASSQVFQETQYF.